There are a few counts of the clone carrying this TCR beta chain. Antigen specificity is unknown. Sample-barcoded 5' priming and a J-beta primer mix drove a second PCR of roughly 7 to 11 cycles. Every cDNA was tagged by a template-switch adaptor with 12 random nucleotides. MiXCR was run by TCRdb on the 5' RACE reads, yielding one entry per CDR3 protein. Found here are about 1.8 million distinct CDR3 sequences, roughly 50% of them singletons; the top ten hold over 2%. The sample comes from a study of blood T cells in healthy people across ages. Study-wide results and caveats: When set beside aged donors, long-lived donors presented more naive CD4+ cells and higher diversity. While age rose, TCR beta diversity per million T cells dropped in a roughly linear way.

This TCR was sampled from a middle-aged woman in good health. What was sequenced was blood.

CDR3 sequence: CASSLRRRDETQYF. CDR3 nucleotides: TGTGCCAGCAGCTTAAGGCGGCGGGATGAGACCCAGTACTTC. The V call is TRBV7-2, the J call TRBJ2-5; a weak D match, TRBD2 (6 bases). Trimming pared 2 bases from V and 5 bases from J, leaving 12 bases between. The CDR3 sequence is 14 residues long. CDR1 is SGHTA, CDR2 FQGNSA, per germline.